The source of this T cell receptor (beta chain) is a study of T cell repertoires in cytomegalovirus infection. Study context: It was the public TCR beta signatures that indicated both CMV infection and matching HLA type.

CDR1 is SQVTM and CDR2 is ANQGSEA in the germline V gene. The CDR3 runs to 14 residues. After removal of 2 bases from V and 8 bases from J, the junction contained 8 bases not matched to a gene. MiXCR, applied by TCRdb to the reads, yields one record per CDR3 protein. The sample has about 310,000 distinct CDR3 sequences; roughly 17% are singletons. The chain carries TRBV29-1 and TRBJ2-1; 8 bases are a match to TRBD2. The sequenced material came from PBMCs. This receptor was taken from a human donor in good health (CMV status not recorded). Some clones in this sample may be carry-over from other donors' samples. CDR3 coding DNA: TGCAGCGTTGAACCGGGGGGGCGCTGGTATGAGCAGTTCTTC. This translates into CSVEPGGRWYEQFF.